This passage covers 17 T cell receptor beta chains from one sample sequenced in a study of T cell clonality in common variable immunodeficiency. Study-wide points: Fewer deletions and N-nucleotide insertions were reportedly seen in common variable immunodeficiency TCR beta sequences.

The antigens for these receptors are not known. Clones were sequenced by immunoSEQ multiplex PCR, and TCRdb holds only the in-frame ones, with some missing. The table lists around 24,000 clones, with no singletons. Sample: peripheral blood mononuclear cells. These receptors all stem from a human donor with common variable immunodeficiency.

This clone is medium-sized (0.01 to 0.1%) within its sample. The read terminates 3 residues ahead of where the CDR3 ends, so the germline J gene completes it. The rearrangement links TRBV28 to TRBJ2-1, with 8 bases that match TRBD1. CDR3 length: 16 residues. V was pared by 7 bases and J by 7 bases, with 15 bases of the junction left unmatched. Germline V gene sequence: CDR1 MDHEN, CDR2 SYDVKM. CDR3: CASTSTPTGDGNEQFF. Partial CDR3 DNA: TGTGCCAGCACATCTACCCCGACAGGGGATGGGAATGAG.

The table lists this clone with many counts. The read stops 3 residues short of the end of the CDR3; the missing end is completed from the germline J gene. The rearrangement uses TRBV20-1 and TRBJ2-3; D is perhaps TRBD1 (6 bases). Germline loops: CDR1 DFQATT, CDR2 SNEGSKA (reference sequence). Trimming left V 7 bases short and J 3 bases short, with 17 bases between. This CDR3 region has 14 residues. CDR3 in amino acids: CSGGRQGRTDTQYF. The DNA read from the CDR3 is TGCAGTGGGGGTCGGCAGGGGAGAACAGATACG.

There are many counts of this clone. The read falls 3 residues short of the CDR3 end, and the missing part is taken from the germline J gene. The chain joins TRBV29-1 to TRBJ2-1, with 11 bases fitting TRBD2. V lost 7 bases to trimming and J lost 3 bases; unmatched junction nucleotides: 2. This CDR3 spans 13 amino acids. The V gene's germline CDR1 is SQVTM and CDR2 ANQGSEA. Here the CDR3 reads CSGTSGYYNEQFF. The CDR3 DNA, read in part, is TGCAGCGGGACTAGCGGGTACTACAATGAG.

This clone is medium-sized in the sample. The CDR3 DNA, read in part, is TGCAGTGCTAGTCGGACAGGCTCTAACTATGGC. Protein sequence: CSASRTGSNYG. The whole CDR3 sequence is CSASRTGSNYGYTF. The chain combines TRBV20-1 with TRBJ1-2, with 7 positions matching TRBD1. The read comes to an end 3 residues before the CDR3 does, leaving the germline J gene to fill in the end. The CDR3 extends over 14 amino acids. Germline V lookup: CDR1 DFQATT, CDR2 SNEGSKA (reference sequence). The J segment lost 0 bases and the V segment lost 3 bases, leaving 4 bases of the junction unmatched.

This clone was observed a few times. The CDR3 loop reads CASNRGLLDGYTF. CDR3 DNA (partial): TGTGCCAGTAATCGCGGGCTCCTAGATGGC. The chain carries TRBV19 and TRBJ1-2, with unresolved D. The CDR3 goes on 3 residues after the read ends, and that part is filled in from the germline J gene. V lost 7 bases and J lost 6, with 15 bases in between. The CDR3 loop spans 13 amino acids. Germline CDR1 LNHDA, CDR2 SQIVND (reference sequence).

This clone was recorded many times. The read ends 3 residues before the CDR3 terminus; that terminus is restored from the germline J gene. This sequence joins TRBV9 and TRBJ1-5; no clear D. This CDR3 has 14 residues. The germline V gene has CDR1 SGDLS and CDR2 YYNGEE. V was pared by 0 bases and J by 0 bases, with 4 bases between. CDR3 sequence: CASSVDLSNQPQHF. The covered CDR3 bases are TGTGCCAGCAGCGTAGATCTTAGCAATCAGCCC.

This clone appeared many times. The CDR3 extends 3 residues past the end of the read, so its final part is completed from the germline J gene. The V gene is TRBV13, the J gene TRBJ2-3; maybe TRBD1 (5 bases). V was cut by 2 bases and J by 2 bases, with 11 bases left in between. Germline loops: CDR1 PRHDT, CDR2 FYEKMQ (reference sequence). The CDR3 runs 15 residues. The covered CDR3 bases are TGTGCCAGCAGCTTACAATCAGGGTCCACAGATACG. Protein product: CASSLQSGSTDT. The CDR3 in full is CASSLQSGSTDTQYF.

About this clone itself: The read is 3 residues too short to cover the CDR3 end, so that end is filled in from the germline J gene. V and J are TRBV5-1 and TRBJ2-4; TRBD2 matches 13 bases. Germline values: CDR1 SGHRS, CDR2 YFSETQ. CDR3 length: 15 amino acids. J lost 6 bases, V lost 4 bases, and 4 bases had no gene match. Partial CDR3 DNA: TGCGCCAGCAGCCAGGGACTAGCGGGACCAAACATT. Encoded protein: CASSQGLAGPNI. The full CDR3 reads CASSQGLAGPNIQYF.

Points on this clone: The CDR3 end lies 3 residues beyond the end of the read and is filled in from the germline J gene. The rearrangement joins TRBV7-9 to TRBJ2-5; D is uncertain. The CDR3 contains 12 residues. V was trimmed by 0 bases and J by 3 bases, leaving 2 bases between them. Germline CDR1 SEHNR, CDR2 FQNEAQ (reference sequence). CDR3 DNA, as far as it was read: TGTGCCAGCAGCTTAGCCGAAGAGACC. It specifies CASSLAEET. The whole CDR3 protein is CASSLAEETQYF.

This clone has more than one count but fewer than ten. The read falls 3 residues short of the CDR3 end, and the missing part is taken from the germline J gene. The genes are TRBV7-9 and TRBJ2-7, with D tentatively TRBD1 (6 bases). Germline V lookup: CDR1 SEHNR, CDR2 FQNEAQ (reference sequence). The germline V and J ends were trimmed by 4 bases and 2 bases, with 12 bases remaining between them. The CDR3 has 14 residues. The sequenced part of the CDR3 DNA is TGTGCCAGCAGCTATCCGGGACAAGCCTACGAG. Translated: CASSYPGQAYE. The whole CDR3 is CASSYPGQAYEQYF.

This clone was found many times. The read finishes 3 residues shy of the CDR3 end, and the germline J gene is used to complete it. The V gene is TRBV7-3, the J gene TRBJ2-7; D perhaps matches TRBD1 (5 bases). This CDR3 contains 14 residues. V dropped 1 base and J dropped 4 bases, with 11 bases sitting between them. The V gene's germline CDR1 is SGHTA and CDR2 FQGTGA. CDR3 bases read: TGTGCCAGCAGCTTAAAAGGGGTAGGGTACGAG. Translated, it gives CASSLKGVGYE. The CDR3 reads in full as CASSLKGVGYEQYF.

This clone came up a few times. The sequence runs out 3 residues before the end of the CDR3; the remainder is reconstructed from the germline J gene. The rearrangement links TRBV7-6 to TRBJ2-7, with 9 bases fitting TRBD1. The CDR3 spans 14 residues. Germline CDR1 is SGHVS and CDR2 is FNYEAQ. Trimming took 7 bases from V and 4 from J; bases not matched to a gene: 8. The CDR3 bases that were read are TGTGCCAGCACACCCGGGACAGGGTCGTACGAG. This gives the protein CASTPGTGSYE. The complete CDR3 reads CASTPGTGSYEQYF.

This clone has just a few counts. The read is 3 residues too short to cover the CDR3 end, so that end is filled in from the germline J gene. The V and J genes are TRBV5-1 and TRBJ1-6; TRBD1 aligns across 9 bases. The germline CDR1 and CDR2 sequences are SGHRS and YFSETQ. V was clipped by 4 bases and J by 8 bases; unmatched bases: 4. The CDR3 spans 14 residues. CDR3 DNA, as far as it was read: TGCGCCAGCAGCCTGGACAGGGGATATTCACCC. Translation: CASSLDRGYSP. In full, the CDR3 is CASSLDRGYSPLHF.

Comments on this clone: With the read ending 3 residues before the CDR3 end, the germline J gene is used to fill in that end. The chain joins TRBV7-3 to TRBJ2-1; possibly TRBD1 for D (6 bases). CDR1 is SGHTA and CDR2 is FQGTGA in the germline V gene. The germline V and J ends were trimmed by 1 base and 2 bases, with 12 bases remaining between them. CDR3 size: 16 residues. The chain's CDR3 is CASSLMPQGTYNEQFF. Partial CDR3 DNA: TGTGCCAGCAGCTTAATGCCTCAGGGGACCTACAATGAG.

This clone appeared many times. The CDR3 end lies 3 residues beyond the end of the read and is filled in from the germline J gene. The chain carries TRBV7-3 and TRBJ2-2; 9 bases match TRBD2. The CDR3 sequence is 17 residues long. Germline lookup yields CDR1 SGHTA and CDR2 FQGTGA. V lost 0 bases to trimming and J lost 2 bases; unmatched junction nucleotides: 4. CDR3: CASSLTNLAGNTGELFF. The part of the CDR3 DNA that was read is TGTGCCAGCAGCTTAACGAATCTAGCGGGAAACACCGGGGAG.

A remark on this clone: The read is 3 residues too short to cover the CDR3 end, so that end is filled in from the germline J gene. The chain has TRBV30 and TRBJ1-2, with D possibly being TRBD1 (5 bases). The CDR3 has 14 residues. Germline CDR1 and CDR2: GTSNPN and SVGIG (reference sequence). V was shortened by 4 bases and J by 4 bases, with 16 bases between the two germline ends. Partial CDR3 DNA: TGTGCCTGGAAGGGTCTGAGGGGATCCTATGGC. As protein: CAWKGLRGSYG. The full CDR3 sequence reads CAWKGLRGSYGYTF.

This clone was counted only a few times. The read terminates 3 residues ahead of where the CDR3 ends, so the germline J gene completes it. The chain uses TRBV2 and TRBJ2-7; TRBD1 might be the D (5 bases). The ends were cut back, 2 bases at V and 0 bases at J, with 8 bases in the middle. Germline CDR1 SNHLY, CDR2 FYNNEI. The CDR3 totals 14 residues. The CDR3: CASSEQGSSYEQYF. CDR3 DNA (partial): TGTGCCAGCAGTGAACAGGGCAGCTCCTACGAG. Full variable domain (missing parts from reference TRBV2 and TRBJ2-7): EPEVTQTPSHQVTQMGQEVILRCVPISNHLYFYWYRQILGQKVEFLVSFYNNEISEKSEIFDDQFSVERPDGSNFTLKIRSTKLEDSAMYFCASSEQGSSYEQYFGPGTRLTVT.